The 22 T cell receptor beta chains below all came from one sample that was sequenced in a study of beta chain features in type 1 diabetes. Expressed TCRB transcripts were sequenced, since all the RNA that had been isolated was reverse transcribed. Sequenced by immunoSEQ multiplex PCR; TCRdb stores in-frame clones only, minus some. This sample has 200,000 to 250,000 clones; 9.6% occur once, and the top ten carry around 0.037%. The sequenced sample was naive CD4+ T cells from blood. All receptors derive from a woman aged 18-35 years in good health.

In this sample, this clone turned up a few times. The chain uses TRBV30 and TRBJ1-2; 7 positions agree with TRBD1. Unmatched junction bases numbered 3, after V lost 6 bases and J lost 2 bases. The CDR3 contains 12 residues. CDR1 is GTSNPN and CDR2 is SVGIG in the germline V gene (reference sequence). The CDR3 reads CACSGGNYGYTF. In DNA, the CDR3 is TGTGCCTGCTCAGGGGGGAACTATGGCTACACCTTC.

The table lists this clone with a few counts. CDR3 in amino acids: CSVEVQGKGTDTQYF. The CDR3, as DNA: TGCAGCGTTGAAGTACAGGGGAAGGGCACAGATACGCAGTATTTT. The chain links TRBV29-1 to TRBJ2-3; 7 nucleotides align to TRBD1. J gave up 1 base and V 1 base, and 5 bases lay outside the gene matches. Germline V lookup: CDR1 SQVTM, CDR2 ANQGSEA. This CDR3 is built from 15 residues.

V is TRBV10-2 and J is TRBJ1-1; 9 bases agree with TRBD1. Germline CDR1 WSHSY, CDR2 SAAADI. Trimming removed 4 bases from V and 1 base from J; junction bases left unmatched: 10. The CDR3 totals 17 residues. The CDR3 loop is CASSGYRGQRGNTEAFF. The CDR3 DNA follows: TGCGCCAGCAGTGGGTACAGGGGGCAACGGGGGAACACTGAAGCTTTCTTT.

This clone was detected a few times. The chain recombines TRBV28 with TRBJ2-7; weak D call: TRBD1 (6 bases). Germline V gene sequence: CDR1 MDHEN, CDR2 SYDVKM. V dropped 4 bases and J dropped 6 bases, with 13 bases sitting between them. The CDR3 spans 13 residues. CDR3 in amino acids: CASSSAGVGEQYF. The CDR3 DNA reads TGTGCCAGCAGTTCTGCAGGGGTAGGCGAGCAGTACTTC.

This clone was detected a few times. The chain recombines TRBV30 with TRBJ2-5, with 11 bases lining up with TRBD2. The V gene's germline CDR1 is GTSNPN and CDR2 SVGIG (reference sequence). The CDR3 extends over 15 amino acids. J was trimmed by 2 bases and V by 5 bases; bases with no gene match: 7. The CDR3 bases are TGTGCCTGGGGCTTAGCGGGAGGGCGGCAAGAGACCCAGTACTTC. This codes for CAWGLAGGRQETQYF.

This chain joins TRBV5-4 and TRBJ2-3; 7 nucleotides line up with TRBD1. Germline trimming cut 1 base from V and 0 bases from J; bases unmatched to any gene: 8. Per germline, CDR1 SGHNT and CDR2 YYREEE (reference sequence). This CDR3 has 17 amino acids. This chain's CDR3 is CASSLPAIQGSTDTQYF. The CDR3 DNA follows: TGTGCCAGCAGCTTGCCAGCAATACAGGGGAGCACAGATACGCAGTATTTT. Using reference TRBV5-4 and TRBJ2-3 for the parts outside the CDR3, the full variable domain is ETGVTQSPTHLIKTRGQQVTLRCSSQSGHNTVSWYQQALGQGPQFIFQYYREEENGRGNFPPRFSGLQFPNYSSELNVNALELDDSALYLCASSLPAIQGSTDTQYFGPGTRLTVL.

This clone was seen more than once but under ten times. The chain uses TRBV7-2 and TRBJ2-7, with TRBD2 as a possible D gene (5 bases). Trimming cost V 5 bases and J 1 base, with 12 bases left between them. Germline CDR1 reads SGHTA; CDR2 reads FQGNSA. The CDR3 has 14 residues. The CDR3 sequence is CASSRRVGSYEQYF. In DNA form, the CDR3 reads TGTGCCAGCAGCCGGCGGGTGGGGTCCTACGAGCAGTACTTC.

This clone was picked up a small number of times. The chain links TRBV5-1 to TRBJ1-6; D unclear. CDR1 SGHRS and CDR2 YFSETQ come from the germline V gene. The CDR3 has 17 residues. V dropped 3 bases and J dropped 8 bases, with 21 bases sitting between them. The chain's CDR3 is CASSWMGSGIADSPLHF. The DNA of the CDR3 is TGCGCCAGCAGCTGGATGGGGTCGGGGATAGCGGATTCACCCCTCCACTTT.

This rearrangement joins TRBV5-4 to TRBJ2-3; 9 bases are a match to TRBD2. V lost 3 bases and J lost 5; bases outside the gene matches: 7. The germline V gene has CDR1 SGHNT and CDR2 YYREEE (reference sequence). The CDR3 sequence is 15 residues long. CDR3 region: CASSSGLAFGDTQYF. The CDR3 DNA sequence: TGTGCCAGCAGCTCCGGACTAGCGTTCGGAGATACGCAGTATTTT.

This clone was counted only a few times. The chain carries TRBV30 and TRBJ2-3, with D hard to call. The CDR3 totals 13 residues. Germline V gene lookup returns CDR1 GTSNPN and CDR2 SVGIG (reference sequence). Trimming took off 3 bases at V and 2 bases at J, with 9 bases between the two ends. CDR3 DNA sequence: TGTGCCTGGAGCCATGGGCCCACAGATACGCAGTATTTT. Protein product: CAWSHGPTDTQYF. The variable domain in full, completed from reference TRBV30 and TRBJ2-3, reads SQTIHQWPATLVQPVGSPLSLECTVEGTSNPNLYWYRQAAGRGLQLLFYSVGIGQISSEVPQNLSASRPQDRQFILSSKKLLLSDSGFYLCAWSHGPTDTQYFGPGTRLTVL.

This clone was counted only a few times. J is TRBJ2-4 and V is TRBV6-1; D call uncertain. Germline V gives CDR1 MNHNS, CDR2 SASEGT. The CDR3 runs 14 residues. Trimming removed 5 bases at V and 3 bases at J, with 11 bases between. The CDR3 region has the DNA TGTGCCAGCAGTTTGTCGAGCAACAAAAACATTCAGTACTTC. The encoded protein is CASSLSSNKNIQYF.

There are a few counts of this clone. The rearrangement uses TRBV29-1 and TRBJ2-5; 8 bases are shared with TRBD1. The CDR3 extends over 14 amino acids. Germline CDR1 is SQVTM and CDR2 is ANQGSEA. V was clipped by 7 bases and J by 1 base; unmatched bases: 8. The CDR3 sequence: CSATDRVTQETQYF. DNA of the CDR3: TGCAGCGCCACGGACAGGGTGACCCAAGAGACCCAGTACTTC.

This clone was counted a few times. This chain connects TRBV28 to TRBJ1-2; TRBD1 matches at 9 bases. The CDR3 has 14 amino acids. With 2 bases clipped from V and 7 bases from J, the junction kept 5 bases outside the gene matches. Germline V gene lookup returns CDR1 MDHEN and CDR2 SYDVKM. CDR3 sequence reads: CASSLRDRVGGYTF. CDR3 bases: TGTGCCAGCAGTTTAAGGGACAGGGTTGGTGGCTACACCTTC.

The chain uses TRBV19 and TRBJ2-7; a possible D gene is TRBD2 (6 bases). V was shortened by 4 bases and J by 0 bases, with 13 bases between the two germline ends. Germline-derived CDR1 and CDR2 are LNHDA and SQIVND (reference sequence). CDR3 size: 15 residues. The CDR3 DNA reads as TGTGCCAGTAGTAGTAGCGGCCAAAGCTCCTACGAGCAGTACTTC. It yields the protein CASSSSGQSSYEQYF.

The rearrangement links TRBV6-6 to TRBJ2-1; 7 bases are a match to TRBD1. Germline CDR1 is MNHNY and CDR2 is SVGAGI (reference sequence). V lost 0 bases to trimming and J lost 7 bases; unmatched junction nucleotides: 3. The CDR3 length is 14 residues. The CDR3 spells CASSYSTGPNEQFF. CDR3 sequence (DNA): TGTGCCAGCAGTTACTCGACAGGGCCGAATGAGCAGTTCTTC.

V gene TRBV25-1 combines with J gene TRBJ1-3; D remains ambiguous. V lost 2 bases to trimming and J lost 3 bases, with 8 bases between them. The germline V gene encodes CDR1 MGHDK and CDR2 SYGVNS. This CDR3 comprises 14 residues. CDR3 sequence reads: CASSEAGSGNTIYF. The CDR3 DNA reads as TGTGCCAGCAGTGAAGCCGGGAGTGGAAACACCATATATTTT. Filled out from reference TRBV25-1 and TRBJ1-3, the complete variable domain reads EADIYQTPRYLVIGTGKKITLECSQTMGHDKMYWYQQDPGMELHLIHYSYGVNSTEKGDLSSESTVSRIRTEHFPLTLESARPSHTSQYLCASSEAGSGNTIYFGEGSWLTVV.

This clone turned up a few times. The V and J genes are TRBV6-1 and TRBJ1-2; 9 bases match TRBD1. V was clipped by 10 bases and J by 5 bases; unmatched bases: 14. Germline loops: CDR1 MNHNS, CDR2 SASEGT. This CDR3 comprises 15 residues. The CDR3 DNA follows: TGTGCCACTACGGACAGGGGACTCGCGGGGTATGGCTACACCTTC. Protein: CATTDRGLAGYGYTF.

The chain recombines TRBV19 with TRBJ1-1, with 7 bases lining up with TRBD1. The CDR3 length is 14 residues. Germline V gives CDR1 LNHDA, CDR2 SQIVND (reference sequence). V trimming: 7 bases; J trimming: 0 bases; junction bases outside the gene matches: 5. The CDR3 loop reads CASTTTGMNTEAFF. The CDR3 region has the DNA TGTGCCAGTACCACGACAGGGATGAACACTGAAGCTTTCTTT. Supplemented by reference TRBV19 and TRBJ1-1, the full variable domain reads DGGITQSPKYLFRKEGQNVTLSCEQNLNHDAMYWYRQDPGQGLRLIYYSQIVNDFQKGDIAEGYSVSREKKESFPLTVTSAQKNPTAFYLCASTTTGMNTEAFFGQGTRLTVV.

There are a few counts of this clone. This chain uses TRBV6-5 with TRBJ2-3; maybe TRBD1 (5 bases). The CDR3 is 14 amino acids. Trimming took 2 bases from V and 8 from J, leaving 14 bases between them. In germline, CDR1 is MNHEY, CDR2 SVGAGI. The CDR3, as DNA: TGTGCCAGCAGTTACGGGGCCCGTTTGGGTACGCAGTATTTT. It codes for CASSYGARLGTQYF.

The chain joins TRBV27 to TRBJ2-7; 9 positions match TRBD1. The germline V gene has CDR1 MNHEY and CDR2 SMNVEV (reference sequence). The CDR3 is 14 residues long. The V gene end was trimmed by 4 bases and the J gene end by 5 bases; junction bases not matched to a gene: 6. In nucleotides, the CDR3 is TGTGCCAGCAGTTCCCGGGACAGGGTCCACGAGCAGTACTTC. As protein: CASSSRDRVHEQYF.

This clone was detected a few times. This chain uses TRBV7-9 with TRBJ1-1; 8 positions agree with TRBD1. From germline, CDR1 is SEHNR and CDR2 FQNEAQ (reference sequence). The CDR3 sequence is 14 residues long. V gave up 3 bases and J gave up 4 bases; unmatched junction bases: 4. The CDR3 bases are TGTGCCAGCAGCTTCCAGGGGGCGATCACTGAAGCTTTCTTT. It specifies CASSFQGAITEAFF.

A few counts support this clone. The chain is built from TRBV5-1 and TRBJ2-3; D possibly corresponds to TRBD2 (6 bases). The CDR3 covers 13 residues. Germline lookup yields CDR1 SGHRS and CDR2 YFSETQ. V was pared by 1 base and J by 5 bases, with 8 bases between. CDR3 bases: TGCGCCAGCAGCTTGATCGGGAGAGATACGCAGTATTTT. Its protein product is CASSLIGRDTQYF. The entire variable domain, with the rest obtained from reference TRBV5-1 and TRBJ2-3, is as follows: KAGVTQTPRYLIKTRGQQVTLSCSPISGHRSVSWYQQTPGQGLQFLFEYFSETQRNKGNFPGRFSGRQFSNSRSEMNVSTLELGDSALYLCASSLIGRDTQYFGPGTRLTVL.